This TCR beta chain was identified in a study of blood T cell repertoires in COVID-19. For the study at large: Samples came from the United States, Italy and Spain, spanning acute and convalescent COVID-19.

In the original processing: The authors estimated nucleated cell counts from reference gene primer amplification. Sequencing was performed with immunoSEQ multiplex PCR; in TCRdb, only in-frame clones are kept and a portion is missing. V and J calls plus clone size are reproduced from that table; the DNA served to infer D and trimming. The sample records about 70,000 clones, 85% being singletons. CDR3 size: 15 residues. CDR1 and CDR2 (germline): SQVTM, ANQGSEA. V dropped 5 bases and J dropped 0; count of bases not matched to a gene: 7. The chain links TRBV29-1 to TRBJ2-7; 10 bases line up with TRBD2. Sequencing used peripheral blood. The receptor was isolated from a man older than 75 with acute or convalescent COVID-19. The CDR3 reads CSVLKLAGISYEQYF. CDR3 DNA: TGCAGCGTTCTAAAACTAGCGGGAATCTCCTACGAGCAGTACTTC.